The T cell receptor (beta chain) under discussion was sequenced for a study of T-cell reconstitution after alpha-beta-depleted transplantation in children. The authors prepared the TCRbeta library with unique molecular identifiers. TCRdb passed the PCR reads through MiXCR, listing each CDR3 protein once. The sample includes around 400,000 distinct CDR3 sequences, roughly 22% seen only once; the top ten take 3% to 4.5%. The V gene end was trimmed by 4 bases and the J gene end by 5 bases; junction bases not matched to a gene: 28. The CDR3 is 23 amino acids. Germline CDR1 reads KGHSH; CDR2 reads LQKENI.

This TCR was sampled from a human donor who donated a stem cell graft to a child with acute myeloid leukemia. The rearrangement links TRBV18 to TRBJ2-1, with 11 bases that match TRBD1. This sample comprised PBMCs from the stem cell graft donor, obtained from the stem cell graft. CDR3 amino acids: CASSLGTGGQRGEVLARDNEQFF. The CDR3 region has the DNA TGTGCCAGCTCACTCGGGACAGGGGGTCAGCGCGGCGAAGTTCTTGCTCGGGACAATGAGCAGTTCTTC.